The following is a TCR beta chain sequence with its context. Its antigen is still unknown. No much larger clone exists at a distance of one base, and base qualities are not known. This sample was included in a study of CD8+CD57+ T cells in acquired aplastic anemia (dated by TCRdb to 2016 to 2019). Broadly, across the study: On average, sorted CD4+ and CD8+ cells yielded around 3.5 ug of extracted DNA, with a range of about 0.19 to 30 ug. Mean read counts for healthy donor samples were around 10 million for CD4+ cells and about 12 million for CD8+ cells.

Genomic DNA was used as template for profiling of TCR beta VDJ combinations and CDR3 sequences. TCR repertoire sequencing was run on an Illumina HiSeq 2000. On the study's bioinformatics: Repertoire assessment relied on Simpson's diversity index, CDR3 size and DJ length profiles, and TRBV/TRBJ rearrangement plots. The most abundant DNA sequence in the deep sequencing data was defined as the immunodominant clone. CDR3 amino acid sequences were checked for sharing between subjects and were compared against published repertoires and the VDJdb database. The public reads were quality trimmed at Q25 with fastp and then assembled into clones with MiXCR by TCRdb, keeping productive beta chains. Every CDR3 protein is listed once, alongside the most common genes and DNA of its rows. In this record, the V and J calls reflect TCRdb's handling and not the investigators' own analysis. This sample gives about 48,000 distinct CDR3 sequences in total; around 73% of them show up just once. The ten top clones hold 34% of the sample.

Points the paper makes about the study in general: Between patients and healthy controls, no significant difference in CD8+ Simpson's diversity was found (P=0.060). Around 28 CD8+ CDR3 sequences were found to be shared between patients and controls, but these sequences appeared to be highly expressed in patients and within the immunodominant clones of the patients.

The study deep-sequenced TCR repertoires of sorted CD4+ and CD8+ blood T cells from severe aplastic anemia patients and healthy subjects. Ficoll-Paque density gradient centrifugation was used to isolate peripheral blood mononuclear cells. Before DNA extraction, CD4+ and CD8+ T cells were sorted by FACS or by magnetic beads. This TCR derives from a human donor in good health, serving as a control. Material for sequencing was sorted CD4+, CD8+, or CD8+CD57+ T cells (not recorded which) from PBMCs.

The sequenced DNA: TGTGCCATCAGTGTTGGGGGGCGAGGATACAATGAGCAGTTCTTC. It specifies CAISVGGRGYNEQFF. The rearrangement joined TRBV10-3 to TRBJ2-1, with the D gene tentatively TRBD1 or TRBD2, based on 6 matching bases in each. V lost 4 bases and J lost 4 bases; the stretch between them is 14 bases long. Sequences ENHRY (CDR1) and SYGVKD (CDR2) are obtained from the germline V gene. The CDR3 numbers 15 residues from cysteine through phenylalanine. Only the CDR3 DNA is retained, 45 bases long and in frame from the first base.